Listed here is a single T cell receptor beta chain. This clonotype occurred a few times. Its specific antigen is unknown. It differs at one base from a far larger clone, so likely a read error. The data stem from a study of immune aging and cytomegalovirus after organ transplant (dated by TCRdb to 2020 to 2023). For the study in its entirety: Three-drug immunosuppression with prednisone, tacrolimus, and mycophenolate was given to all transplant recipients. General findings and caveats noted by the study authors: Post-transplant increases in aged-phenotype cells were observed regardless of clone size, following viremia and occurring earlier in large clones (days 200-264) than in small clones. Because CD57 was not measured in the sequencing data, a conservative gene-based aging definition was used instead. A larger share of large clones was made up of TEMRA cells, and in the seven largest clones (approximately 2,000 cells) aged and TEMRA cells were gained while TCM cells were lost.

Sample time point, as interpreted from the label and publication: five sample-tagged time points from pre-transplant (day -1) to day 368 post-transplant, pooled. PBMC were thawed and then stimulated for 12 hours with a CMV IE-1 overlapping peptide library, with no transport inhibitors added. After thawing, cells were rested overnight and were then stimulated in R10 medium with CD28/CD49d costimulation. The IE-1 peptide library was composed of 15-amino-acid peptides with overlaps of 11 amino acids. Each time point was barcoded using BD Single-Cell Multiplexing Kit Sample Tags, after which the barcoded samples were pooled and stained with oligo-conjugated anti-CD45RA plus sorting antibodies. A BD FACSAria III was used to sort CMV-responsive CD8+CD137+ and CD4+CD154+ T cells at 4-way purity. Blood was drawn into EDTA vacutainers and was processed by Ficoll gradient within 1-24 hours. The library was built by means of single-cell sequencing. Sequencing took place on an Illumina NovaSeq 6000. For cell capture and library preparation, the team used the BD Rhapsody Targeted mRNA and AbSeq Reagent Kit in a microwell format. The libraries included TCR, sample tags, AbSeq, and targeted mRNA drawn from the Human T-Cell Expression Panel together with custom TOX and TOX2 primers. An Illumina NovaSeq was used to sequence the libraries. The paper's data handling went like this. The analysis covered around 10,000 cells in total, of which some 6,900 were CD8 T cells and about 4,500 were CD8 T cells with an identifiable TCR CDR3. The BD Rhapsody Targeted Analysis Pipeline, including V(D)J processing, was run on the Seven Bridges Genomics platform to process the raw data. Quality control, Sample Tag demultiplexing with Lex-BDSMK, clone identification with VDJ Explorer, and Seurat clustering were all done in SeqGeq 1.6.0. A clone was considered non-expanded if it made up <1% of CD8 T cells, and considered a clonal expansion if it made up >2.5% of the sample. TCRdb reanalyzed the raw reads on its own, using fastp at Q25 for trimming and MiXCR for clone calling, and kept in-frame beta chains. One record per CDR3 amino acid sequence lists the most common genes and DNA. The authors' filters were not applied to this entry. A total of more than 20,000 distinct CDR3 sequences appear in this sample, around 34% of them only once. About 25% of the sample goes to the ten largest clones.

Here the sequenced sample was CMV peptide-activated CD4+ and CD8+ T cells sorted from blood, taken at five time points, pooled. The sample's cell subset or site label, in plain terms: sorted CD8+CD137+ and CD4+CD154+ T cells after about 12 h CMV IE-1 peptide stimulation. The TCR originated in a female donor who had a heart transplant and CMV viremia.

The CDR3 region: CASKPTVGQETQYF. The DNA sequence reads TGTGCCAGCAAACCGACTGTGGGGCAAGAGACCCAGTACTTC. The V and J segments used are TRBV6-2 or TRBV6-3 and TRBJ2-5; no D segment can be confidently identified. Measured from the cysteine to the phenylalanine, the CDR3 is 14 residues long. The only DNA kept is the CDR3, 42 bases in frame from the first base. CDR1 and CDR2 are drawn from the germline V gene: MNHEY, SVGEGT. The germline ends are 14 bases apart after V is trimmed by 7 bases and J by 2 bases.